A single count supports the clone carrying this T cell receptor beta chain. The data were obtained in a study of blood T cell repertoires in COVID-19. Method: immunoSEQ multiplex PCR; TCRdb's copy keeps in-frame clones and lacks some. The sample shows about 150,000 clones, around 86% of them seen only once. The CDR3 has 14 residues. Germline V gives CDR1 MNHEY, CDR2 SVGAGI. The trim removed 6 bases at V and 5 bases at J, leaving 8 bases unmatched. This clonotype was obtained from a man in his forties or fifties who had recovered from COVID-19. The sample taken for sequencing was PBMCs or T cells enriched from blood (not recorded which). The V and J genes are TRBV6-5 and TRBJ2-7; 9 bases map to TRBD2. In nucleotides, the CDR3 is TGTGCCAGCAGGGATAGCGGGAGAGGCGACGAGCAGTACTTC. This translates into CASRDSGRGDEQYF.